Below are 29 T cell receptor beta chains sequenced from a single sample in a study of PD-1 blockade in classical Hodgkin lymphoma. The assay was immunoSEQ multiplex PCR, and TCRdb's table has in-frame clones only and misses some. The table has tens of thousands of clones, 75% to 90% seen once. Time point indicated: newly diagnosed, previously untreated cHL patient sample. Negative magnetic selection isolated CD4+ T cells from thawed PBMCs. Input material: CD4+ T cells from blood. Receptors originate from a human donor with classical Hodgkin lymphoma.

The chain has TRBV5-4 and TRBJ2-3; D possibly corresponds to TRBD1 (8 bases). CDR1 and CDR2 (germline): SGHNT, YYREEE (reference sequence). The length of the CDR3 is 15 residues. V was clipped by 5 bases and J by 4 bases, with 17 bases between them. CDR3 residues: CASRMGTGGADTQYF. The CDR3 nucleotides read TGTGCCAGCAGAATGGGAACAGGGGGGGCAGATACGCAGTATTTT.

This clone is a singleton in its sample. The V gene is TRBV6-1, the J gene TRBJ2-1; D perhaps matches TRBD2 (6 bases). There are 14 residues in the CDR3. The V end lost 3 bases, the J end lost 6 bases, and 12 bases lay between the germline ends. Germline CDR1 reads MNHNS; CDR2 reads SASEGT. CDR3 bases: TGTGCCAGCAGTGAGTCGGGGGAAGGCAATGAGCAGTTCTTC. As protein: CASSESGEGNEQFF.

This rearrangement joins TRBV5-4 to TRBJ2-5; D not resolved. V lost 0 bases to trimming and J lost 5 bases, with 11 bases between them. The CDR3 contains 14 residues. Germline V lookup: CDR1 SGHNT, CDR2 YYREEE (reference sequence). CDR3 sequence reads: CASSLEAGEETQYF. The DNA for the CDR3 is TGTGCCAGCAGCTTGGAGGCAGGTGAGGAGACCCAGTACTTC.

The CDR3: CASLDSPYEQYF. The CDR3 DNA follows: TGTGCCAGCTTGGACAGCCCCTACGAGCAGTACTTC. The chain links TRBV2 to TRBJ2-7; D might be TRBD1 (6 bases). Per the germline V gene, CDR1 is SNHLY and CDR2 is FYNNEI. The CDR3 length is 12 residues. V lost 8 bases to trimming and J lost 2 bases, with 10 bases between them.

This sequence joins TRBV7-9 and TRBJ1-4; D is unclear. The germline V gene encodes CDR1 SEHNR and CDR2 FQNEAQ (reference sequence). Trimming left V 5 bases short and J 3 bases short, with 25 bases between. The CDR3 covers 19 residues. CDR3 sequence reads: CASSRFVVVKGVSNEKLFF. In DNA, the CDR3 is TGTGCCAGCAGCCGTTTTGTTGTGGTCAAAGGCGTATCTAATGAAAAACTGTTTTTT. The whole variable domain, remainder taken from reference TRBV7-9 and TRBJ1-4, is DTGVSQNPRHKITKRGQNVTFRCDPISEHNRLYWYRQTLGQGPEFLTYFQNEAQLEKSRLLSDRFSAERPKGSFSTLEIQRTEQGDSAMYLCASSRFVVVKGVSNEKLFFGSGTQLSVL.

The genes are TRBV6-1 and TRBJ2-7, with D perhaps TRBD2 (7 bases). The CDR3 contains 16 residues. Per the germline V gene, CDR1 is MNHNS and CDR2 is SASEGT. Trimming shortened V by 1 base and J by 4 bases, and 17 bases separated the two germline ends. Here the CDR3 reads CASSEVGGGRSYEQYF. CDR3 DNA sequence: TGTGCCAGCAGTGAAGTGGGGGGGGGCCGGAGTTACGAGCAGTACTTC.

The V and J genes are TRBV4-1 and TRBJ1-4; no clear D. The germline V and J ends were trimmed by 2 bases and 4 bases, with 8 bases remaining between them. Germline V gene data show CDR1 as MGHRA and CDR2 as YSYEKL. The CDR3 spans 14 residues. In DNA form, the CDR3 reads TGCGCCAGCAGCCAACCCGGCCTTAATGAAAAACTGTTTTTT. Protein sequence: CASSQPGLNEKLFF.

The CDR3 DNA follows: TGTGCCAGCAGCTTATCTAGTATTGTTCGGTTCTTC. This encodes CASSLSSIVRFF. This sequence joins TRBV7-2 and TRBJ2-1, with unresolved D. Germline V gene lookup returns CDR1 SGHTA and CDR2 FQGNSA. V dropped 2 bases and J dropped 15 bases, with 14 bases sitting between them. This CDR3 region has 12 residues.

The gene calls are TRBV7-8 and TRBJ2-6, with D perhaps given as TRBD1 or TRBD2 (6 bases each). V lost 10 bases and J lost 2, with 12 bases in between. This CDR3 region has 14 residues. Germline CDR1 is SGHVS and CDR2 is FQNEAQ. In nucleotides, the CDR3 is TGTGCCAACCTGGGGGGCCCTGGGGCCAACGTCCTGACTTTC. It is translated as CANLGGPGANVLTF.

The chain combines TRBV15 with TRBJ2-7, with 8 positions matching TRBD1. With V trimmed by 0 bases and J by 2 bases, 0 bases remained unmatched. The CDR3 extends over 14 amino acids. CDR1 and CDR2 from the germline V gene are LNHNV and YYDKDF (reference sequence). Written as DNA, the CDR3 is TGTGCCACCAGCAGAGACAGGGGGCCCTACGAGCAGTACTTC. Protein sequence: CATSRDRGPYEQYF.

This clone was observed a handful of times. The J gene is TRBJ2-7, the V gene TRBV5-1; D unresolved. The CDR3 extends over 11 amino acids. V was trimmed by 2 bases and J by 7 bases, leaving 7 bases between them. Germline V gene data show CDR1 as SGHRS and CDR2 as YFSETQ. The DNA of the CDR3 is TGCGCCAGCAGCTTAATCGGTGAGCAGTACTTC. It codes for CASSLIGEQYF.

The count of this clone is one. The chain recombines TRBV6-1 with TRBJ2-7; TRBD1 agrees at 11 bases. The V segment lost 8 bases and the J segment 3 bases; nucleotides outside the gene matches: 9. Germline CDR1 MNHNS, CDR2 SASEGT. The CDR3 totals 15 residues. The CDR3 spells CASDAYGTGGYEQYF. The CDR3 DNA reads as TGTGCCAGCGACGCGTATGGGACAGGGGGCTACGAGCAGTACTTC.

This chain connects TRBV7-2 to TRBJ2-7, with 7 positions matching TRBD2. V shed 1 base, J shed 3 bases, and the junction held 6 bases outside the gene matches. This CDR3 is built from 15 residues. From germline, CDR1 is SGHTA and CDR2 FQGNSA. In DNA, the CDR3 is TGTGCCAGCAGCTTAGGCCCGGGAGGTTTCTACGAGCAGTACTTC. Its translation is CASSLGPGGFYEQYF.

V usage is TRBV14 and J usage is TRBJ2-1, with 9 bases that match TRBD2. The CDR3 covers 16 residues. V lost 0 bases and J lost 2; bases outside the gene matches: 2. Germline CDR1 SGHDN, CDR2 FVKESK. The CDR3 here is CASSQEIAGAYNEQFF. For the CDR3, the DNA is TGTGCCAGCAGCCAAGAGATAGCGGGGGCCTACAATGAGCAGTTCTTC.

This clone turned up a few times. The CDR3 nucleotides read TGCGCCAGCAGCCGGGACAGGGCCTACGAGCAGTACTTC. Encoded protein: CASSRDRAYEQYF. The chain has TRBV5-1 and TRBJ2-7, with 9 bases matching TRBD1. Germline assignment: CDR1 SGHRS and CDR2 YFSETQ. Losses at the gene ends were 4 bases for V and 2 bases for J; bases not matched to a gene: 1. This CDR3 is 13 amino acids long.

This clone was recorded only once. CDR3 DNA sequence: TGTGCCAGCAGCGTACAGGCCCCGGCGGGGGGGAGGAGAGATACGCAGTATTTT. Protein sequence: CASSVQAPAGGRRDTQYF. This rearrangement joins TRBV9 to TRBJ2-3, with 9 bases matching TRBD2. The CDR3 runs to 18 residues. Germline V gives CDR1 SGDLS, CDR2 YYNGEE. V dropped 1 base and J dropped 5; count of bases not matched to a gene: 14.

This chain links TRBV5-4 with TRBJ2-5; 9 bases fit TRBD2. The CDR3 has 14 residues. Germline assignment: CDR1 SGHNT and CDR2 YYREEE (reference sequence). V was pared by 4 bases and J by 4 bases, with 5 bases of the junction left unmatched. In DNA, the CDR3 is TGTGCCAGCAGCCGTAGCGGGGGTGGAGAGACCCAGTACTTC. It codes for CASSRSGGGETQYF.

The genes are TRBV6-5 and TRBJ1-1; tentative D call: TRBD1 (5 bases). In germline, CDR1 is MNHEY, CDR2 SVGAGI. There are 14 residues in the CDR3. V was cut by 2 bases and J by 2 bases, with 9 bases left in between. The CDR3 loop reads CASSYQGLNTEAFF. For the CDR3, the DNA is TGTGCCAGCAGTTACCAGGGACTTAACACTGAAGCTTTCTTT.

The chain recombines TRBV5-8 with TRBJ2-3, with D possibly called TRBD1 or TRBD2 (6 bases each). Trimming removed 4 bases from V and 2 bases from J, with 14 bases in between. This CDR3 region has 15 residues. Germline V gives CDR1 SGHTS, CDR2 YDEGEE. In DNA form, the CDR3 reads TGTGCCAGCAGCCAACAAGGGGGGTTCACAGATACGCAGTATTTT. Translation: CASSQQGGFTDTQYF.

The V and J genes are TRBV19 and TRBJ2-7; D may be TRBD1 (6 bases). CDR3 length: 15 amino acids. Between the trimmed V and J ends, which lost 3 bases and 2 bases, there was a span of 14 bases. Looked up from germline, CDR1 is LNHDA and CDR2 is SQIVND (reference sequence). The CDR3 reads CASSMRQGSTYEQYF. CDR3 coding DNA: TGTGCCAGTAGTATGAGGCAGGGGAGCACCTACGAGCAGTACTTC.

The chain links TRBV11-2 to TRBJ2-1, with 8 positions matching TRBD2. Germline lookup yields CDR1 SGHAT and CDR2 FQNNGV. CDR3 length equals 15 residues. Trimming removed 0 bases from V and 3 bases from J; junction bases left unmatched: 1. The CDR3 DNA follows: TGTGCCAGCAGCTTAGATACTAGCGGCTACAATGAGCAGTTCTTC. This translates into CASSLDTSGYNEQFF. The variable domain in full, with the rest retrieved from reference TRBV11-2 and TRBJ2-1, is EAGVAQSPRYKIIEKRQSVAFWCNPISGHATLYWYQQILGQGPKLLIQFQNNGVVDDSQLPKDRFSAERLKGVDSTLKIQPAKLEDSAVYLCASSLDTSGYNEQFFGPGTRLTVL.

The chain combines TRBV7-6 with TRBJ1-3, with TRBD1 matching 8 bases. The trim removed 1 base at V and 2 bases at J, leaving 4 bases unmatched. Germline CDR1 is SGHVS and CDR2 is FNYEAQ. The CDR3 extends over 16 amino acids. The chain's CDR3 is CASSLVGQGAGNTIYF. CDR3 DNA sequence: TGTGCCAGCAGCTTAGTCGGACAGGGCGCTGGAAACACCATATATTTT.

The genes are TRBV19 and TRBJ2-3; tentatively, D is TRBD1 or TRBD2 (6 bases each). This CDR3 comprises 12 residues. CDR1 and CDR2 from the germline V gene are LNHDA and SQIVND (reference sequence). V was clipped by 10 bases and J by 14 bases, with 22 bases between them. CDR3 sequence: CATRGGPGSLYF. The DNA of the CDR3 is TGTGCCACCAGAGGGGGGCCAGGGTCCCTGTATTTT.

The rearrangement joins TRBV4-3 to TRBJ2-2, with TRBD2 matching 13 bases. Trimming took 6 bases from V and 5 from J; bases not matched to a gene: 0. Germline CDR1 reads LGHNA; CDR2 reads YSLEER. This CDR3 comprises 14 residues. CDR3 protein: CASRGLAGTGELFF. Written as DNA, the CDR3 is TGCGCCAGCAGGGGACTAGCGGGGACCGGGGAGCTGTTTTTT.

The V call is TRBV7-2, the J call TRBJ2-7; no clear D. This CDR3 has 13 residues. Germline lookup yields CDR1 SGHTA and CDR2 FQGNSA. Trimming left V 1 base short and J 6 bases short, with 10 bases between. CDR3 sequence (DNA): TGTGCCAGCAGCTTAGGGTCCTCGGGCGAGCAGTACTTC. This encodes CASSLGSSGEQYF.

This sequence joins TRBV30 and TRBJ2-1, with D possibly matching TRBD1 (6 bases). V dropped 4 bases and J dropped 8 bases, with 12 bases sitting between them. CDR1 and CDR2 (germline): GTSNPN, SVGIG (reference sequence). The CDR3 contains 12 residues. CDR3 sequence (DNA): TGTGCCTGGACAACAGGGCGGCATGAGCAGTTCTTC. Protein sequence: CAWTTGRHEQFF.

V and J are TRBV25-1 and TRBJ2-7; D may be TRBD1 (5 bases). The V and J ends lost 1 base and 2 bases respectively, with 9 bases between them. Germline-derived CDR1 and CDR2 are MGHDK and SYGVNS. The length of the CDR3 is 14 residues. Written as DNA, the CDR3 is TGTGCCAGCAGTGAATCAGGGTGGCCCTACGAGCAGTACTTC. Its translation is CASSESGWPYEQYF.

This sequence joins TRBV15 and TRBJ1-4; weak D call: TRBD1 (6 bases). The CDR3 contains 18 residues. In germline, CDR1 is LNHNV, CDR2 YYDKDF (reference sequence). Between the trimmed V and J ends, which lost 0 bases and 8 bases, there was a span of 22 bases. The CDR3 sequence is CATSRDLGMGHEIEKLFF. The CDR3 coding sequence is TGTGCCACCAGCAGAGATCTGGGAATGGGACACGAGATCGAAAAACTGTTTTTT. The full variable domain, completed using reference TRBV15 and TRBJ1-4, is DAMVIQNPRYQVTQFGKPVTLSCSQTLNHNVMYWYQQKSSQAPKLLFHYYDKDFNNEADTPDNFQSRRPNTSFCFLDIRSPGLGDTAMYLCATSRDLGMGHEIEKLFFGSGTQLSVL.

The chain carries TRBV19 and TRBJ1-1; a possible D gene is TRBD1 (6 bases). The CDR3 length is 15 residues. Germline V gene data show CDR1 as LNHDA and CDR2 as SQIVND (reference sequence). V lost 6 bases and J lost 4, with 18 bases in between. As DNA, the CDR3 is TGTGCCAGTAGCATGTGGGGGGGGCTGAGCACTGAAGCTTTCTTT. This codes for CASSMWGGLSTEAFF.